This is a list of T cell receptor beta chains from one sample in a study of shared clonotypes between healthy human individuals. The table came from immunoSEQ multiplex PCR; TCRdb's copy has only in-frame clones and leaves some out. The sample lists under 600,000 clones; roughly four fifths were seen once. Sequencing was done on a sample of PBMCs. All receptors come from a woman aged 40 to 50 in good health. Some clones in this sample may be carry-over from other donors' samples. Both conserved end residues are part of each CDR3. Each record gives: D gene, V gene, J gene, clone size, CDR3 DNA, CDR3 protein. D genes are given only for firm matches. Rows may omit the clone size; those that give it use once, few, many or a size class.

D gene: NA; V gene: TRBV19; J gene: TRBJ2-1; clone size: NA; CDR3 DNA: TGTGCCAGTAGAGGGACATCCTACAATGAGCAGTTCTTC; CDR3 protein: CASRGTSYNEQFF
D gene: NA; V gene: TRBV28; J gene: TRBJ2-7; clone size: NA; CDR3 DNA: TGTGCCAGCAGTTTAGGGCAGAACTTGTACGAGCAGTACTTC; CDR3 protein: CASSLGQNLYEQYF
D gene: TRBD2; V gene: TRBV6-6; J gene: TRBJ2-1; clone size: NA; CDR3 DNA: TGTGCCAGCAGGTCATCCGGGACTAGCGGGAGCGATGAGCAGTTCTTC; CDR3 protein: CASRSSGTSGSDEQFF
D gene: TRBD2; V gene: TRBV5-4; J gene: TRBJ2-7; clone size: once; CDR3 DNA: TGTGCCAGCAGCTTGGCCGGGAGGAACTACGAGCAGTACTTC; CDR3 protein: CASSLAGRNYEQYF
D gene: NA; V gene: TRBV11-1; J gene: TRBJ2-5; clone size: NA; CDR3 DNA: TGTGCCAGCAACCAGAACGGAGAGACCCAGTACTTC; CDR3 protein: CASNQNGETQYF
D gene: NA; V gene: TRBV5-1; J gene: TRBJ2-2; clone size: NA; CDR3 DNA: TGCGCCAGCAGCTTATCGCAGGGAACCGGGGAGCTGTTTTTT; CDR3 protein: CASSLSQGTGELFF
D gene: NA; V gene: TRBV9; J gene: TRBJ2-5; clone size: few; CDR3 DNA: TGTGCCAGCAGCGTTTCCAGCGAGTACCAAGAGACCCAGTACTTC; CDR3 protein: CASSVSSEYQETQYF
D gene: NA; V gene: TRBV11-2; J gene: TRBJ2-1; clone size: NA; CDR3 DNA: TGTGCCAGCAGCTTATGGAGTGGGAACTACAATGAGCAGTTCTTC; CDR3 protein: CASSLWSGNYNEQFF
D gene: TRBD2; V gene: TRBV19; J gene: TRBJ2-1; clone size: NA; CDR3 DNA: TGTGCCAGTAGTATAGTGGCGGGAGTCGGCAATGAGCAGTTCTTC; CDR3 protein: CASSIVAGVGNEQFF
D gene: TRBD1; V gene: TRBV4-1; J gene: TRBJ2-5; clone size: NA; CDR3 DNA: TGCGCCAGCAGCCGACTGGACAGGCCCCAAGAGACCCAGTACTTC; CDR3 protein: CASSRLDRPQETQYF
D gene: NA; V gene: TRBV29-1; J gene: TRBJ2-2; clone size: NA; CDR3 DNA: TGCAGCGTTGACACAGGTTCGAACACCGGGGAGCTGTTTTTT; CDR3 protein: CSVDTGSNTGELFF
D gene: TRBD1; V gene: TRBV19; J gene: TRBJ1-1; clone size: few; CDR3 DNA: TGTGCCAGTAGTGCCTTACAGGGGCGGGGCACTGAAGCTTTCTTT; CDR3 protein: CASSALQGRGTEAFF
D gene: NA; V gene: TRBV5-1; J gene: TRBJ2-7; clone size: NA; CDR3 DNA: TGCGCCAGCAGCTTAAACGCCGGGACCGACTCCTACGAGCAGTACTTC; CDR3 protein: CASSLNAGTDSYEQYF
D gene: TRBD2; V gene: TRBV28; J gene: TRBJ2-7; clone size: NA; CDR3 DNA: TGTGCCAGCAGTTTGGAGGGACTAGCATTCGAGCAGTACTTC; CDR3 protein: CASSLEGLAFEQYF
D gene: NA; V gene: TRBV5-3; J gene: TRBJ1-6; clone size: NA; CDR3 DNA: TGTGCCCCGAGAGGCTTGGGGGGGTCACCCCTCCACTTT; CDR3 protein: CAPRGLGGSPLHF
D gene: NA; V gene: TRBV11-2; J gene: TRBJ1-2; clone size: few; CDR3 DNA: TGTGCCAGCAGCTTAGACTTAGGGAACTATGGCTACACCTTC; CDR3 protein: CASSLDLGNYGYTF
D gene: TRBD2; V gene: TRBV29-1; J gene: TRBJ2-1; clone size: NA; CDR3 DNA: TGCAGCGTTGTACGGGGGGGAGAGCAGTTCTTC; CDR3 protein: CSVVRGGEQFF
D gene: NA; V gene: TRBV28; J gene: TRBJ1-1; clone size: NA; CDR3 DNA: TGTGCCAGCACCCCCCCGGGGGGGAGGAACACTGAAGCTTTCTTT; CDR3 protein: CASTPPGGRNTEAFF
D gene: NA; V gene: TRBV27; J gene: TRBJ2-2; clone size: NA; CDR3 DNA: TGTGCCAGCAGTTTATATTCCGGGGAGCTGTTTTTT; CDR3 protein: CASSLYSGELFF
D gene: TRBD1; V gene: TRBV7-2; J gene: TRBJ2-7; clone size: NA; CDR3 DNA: TGTGCCAGCAGCTTAGGAGACAGGGGGGAGTCCTACGAGCAGTACTTC; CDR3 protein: CASSLGDRGESYEQYF
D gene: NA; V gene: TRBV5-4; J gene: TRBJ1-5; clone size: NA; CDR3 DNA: TGTGCCAGCAGCCACGGGAGTAATCAGCCCCAGCATTTT; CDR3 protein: CASSHGSNQPQHF
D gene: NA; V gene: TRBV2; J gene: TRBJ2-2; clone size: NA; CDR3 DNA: TGTGCCAGCAGTGGTTCAAGAGTGGGCGGGGAGCTGTTTTTT; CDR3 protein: CASSGSRVGGELFF
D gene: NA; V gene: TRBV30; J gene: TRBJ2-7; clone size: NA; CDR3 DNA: TGTGCCTGGAGTCCAGGGACATCCTACGAGCAGTACTTC; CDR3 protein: CAWSPGTSYEQYF
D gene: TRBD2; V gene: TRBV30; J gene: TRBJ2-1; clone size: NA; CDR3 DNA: TGTGCCTGGACGCTAGCGGGGTCCGGCAATGAGCAGTTCTTC; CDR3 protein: CAWTLAGSGNEQFF
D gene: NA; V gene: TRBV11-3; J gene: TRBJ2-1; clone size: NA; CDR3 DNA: TGTGCCAGCAGCTCCCCAGCGGGCAGGGGGATCAATGAGCAGTTCTTC; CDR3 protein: CASSSPAGRGINEQFF
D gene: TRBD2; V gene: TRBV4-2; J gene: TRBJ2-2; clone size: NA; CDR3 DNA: TGTGCCAGCAGCCAAGCCCCTAGCGGGCCTAACACCGGGGAGCTGTTTTTT; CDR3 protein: CASSQAPSGPNTGELFF
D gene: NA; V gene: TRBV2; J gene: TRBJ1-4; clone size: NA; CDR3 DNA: TGTGCCAGCAGCGCCGGGACCCGTGGAGAAAAACTGTTTTTT; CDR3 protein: CASSAGTRGEKLFF
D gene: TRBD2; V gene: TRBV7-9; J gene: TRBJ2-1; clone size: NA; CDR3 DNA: TGTGCCAGCAGCGTCGCTAGCGGGAGGACGAATGAGCAGTTCTTC; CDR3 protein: CASSVASGRTNEQFF
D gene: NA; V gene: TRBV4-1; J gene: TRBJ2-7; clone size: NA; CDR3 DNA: TGCGCCAGCAGCCAAGATCAACAGGGGAGGTACGAGCAGTACTTC; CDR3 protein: CASSQDQQGRYEQYF
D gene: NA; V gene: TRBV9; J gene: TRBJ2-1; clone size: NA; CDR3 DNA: TGTGCCAGCAGCGGAATGGCGGGCAACGAGCAGTTCTTC; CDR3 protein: CASSGMAGNEQFF
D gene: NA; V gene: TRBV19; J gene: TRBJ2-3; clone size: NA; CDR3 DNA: TGTGCCAGTAGTATAGGCAGAACTAGCACAGATACGCAGTATTTT; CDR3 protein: CASSIGRTSTDTQYF
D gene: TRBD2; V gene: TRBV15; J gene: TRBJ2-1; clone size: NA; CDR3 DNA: TGTGCCACCAGCAGAGTTAGCGGGAGCGTAAATGAGCAGTTCTTC; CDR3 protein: CATSRVSGSVNEQFF
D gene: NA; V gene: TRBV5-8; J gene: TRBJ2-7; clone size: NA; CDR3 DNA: TGTGCCAGCAGCTTCCGCGGCTCCTACGAGCAGTACTTC; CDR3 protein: CASSFRGSYEQYF
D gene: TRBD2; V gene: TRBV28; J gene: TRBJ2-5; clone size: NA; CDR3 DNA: TGTGCCAGCAGTTCGCAGGGACTAGCGGGGCCTAGGACCCAGTACTTC; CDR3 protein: CASSSQGLAGPRTQYF
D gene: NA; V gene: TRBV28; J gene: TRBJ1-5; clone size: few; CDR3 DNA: TGTGCCAGCAGTTGGGGGGGGCTTCAGCCCCAGCATTTT; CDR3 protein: CASSWGGLQPQHF
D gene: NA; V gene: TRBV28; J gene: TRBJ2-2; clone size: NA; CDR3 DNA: TGTGCCAGCACCGCAATTGACGGGAACACCGGGGAGCTGTTTTTT; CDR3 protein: CASTAIDGNTGELFF
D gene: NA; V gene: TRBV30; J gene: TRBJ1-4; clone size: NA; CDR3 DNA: TGTGCCTGGAGTGTCGGGTCACCAGAAAAACTGTTTTTT; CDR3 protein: CAWSVGSPEKLFF
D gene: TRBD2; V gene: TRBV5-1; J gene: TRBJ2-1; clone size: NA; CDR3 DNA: TGCGCCAGCAGCTTGTTAGCGGGAGGGACCTTAGATGAGCAGTTCTTC; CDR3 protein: CASSLLAGGTLDEQFF
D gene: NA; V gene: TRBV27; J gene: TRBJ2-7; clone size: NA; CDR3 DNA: TGTGCCAGCAGTCCCGTAGGGAGCGTCTACGAGCAGTACTTC; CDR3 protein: CASSPVGSVYEQYF
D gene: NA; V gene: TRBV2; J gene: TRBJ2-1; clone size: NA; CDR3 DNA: TGTGCCAGCAGTGAATTGCGGACCTCCTACAATGAGCAGTTCTTC; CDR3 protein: CASSELRTSYNEQFF
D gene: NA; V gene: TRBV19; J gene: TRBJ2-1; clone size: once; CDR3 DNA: TGTGCCAGTAGTATGGCTGGGGAGTCTCCGTTCTTC; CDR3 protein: CASSMAGESPFF
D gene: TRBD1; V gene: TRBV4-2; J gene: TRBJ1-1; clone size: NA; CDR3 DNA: TGTGCCAGCAGCCCAACTAGGGACAGGAACACTGAAGCTTTCTTT; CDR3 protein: CASSPTRDRNTEAFF